Following are 17 T cell receptor beta chains from one sample sequenced in a study of T cells after yellow fever vaccination. TCRdb processed the 5' RACE reads anew with MiXCR; each CDR3 protein has one entry. The sample shows roughly 170,000 distinct CDR3 sequences, about 6.2% of them seen only once. The sequences come from CD4+ T cells sorted from PBMCs, collected on the day of the first yellow fever vaccination. These receptor sequences come from a man younger than 30 who received the YFV17D yellow fever vaccine.

The chain joins TRBV5-1 to TRBJ2-1; D may be TRBD1 (5 bases). The length of the CDR3 is 13 residues. Per germline, CDR1 SGHRS and CDR2 YFSETQ. The V end was cut by 0 bases, the J end by 8 bases, with 9 bases between. CDR3 DNA sequence: TGCGCCAGCAGCTTGGCAGGGATGGATGAGCAGTTCTTC. It specifies CASSLAGMDEQFF.

This clonotype was observed at least ten times. This CDR3 is CASSSPSRQYF. The CDR3 DNA sequence: TGTGCCAGCAGCTCCCCGTCCCGGCAGTACTTC. This chain links TRBV7-9 with TRBJ2-7; D gene unclear. The CDR3 sequence is 11 residues long. The V gene lost 4 bases and the J gene lost 9 bases, with 10 bases spanning the gap. The germline CDR1 and CDR2 sequences are SEHNR and FQNEAQ (reference sequence).

This clonotype has at least ten counts. V gene TRBV6-5 combines with J gene TRBJ2-1, with D possibly TRBD1 on 5 matching bases. CDR1 and CDR2 from the germline V gene are MNHEY and SVGAGI. The ends were cut back, 1 base at V and 1 base at J, with 14 bases in the middle. CDR3 length equals 17 residues. The CDR3 sequence: CASSYYDRGRSYNEQFF. The CDR3 DNA follows: TGTGCCAGCAGTTACTATGATAGGGGCCGATCCTACAATGAGCAGTTCTTC.

Comment on this clonotype: One junction end disagrees with the germline gene, perhaps due to a read error. V is TRBV5-6 and J is TRBJ2-3; TRBD1 aligns across 9 bases. The CDR3 is 16 residues long. Germline V gene lookup returns CDR1 SGHDT and CDR2 YYEEEE. CDR3 DNA sequence: TGTGCCAGCAGCCTGACAGGGGGAGTTAGCATAGATACGCAGTATTTT. Amino acids: CASSLTGGVSIDTQYF.

This chain joins TRBV7-2 and TRBJ2-5; tentatively, D is TRBD2 (6 bases). CDR1 SGHTA and CDR2 FQGNSA come from the germline V gene. V lost 5 bases and J lost 4, with 17 bases in between. The CDR3 is 15 amino acids. The CDR3 DNA follows: TGTGCCAGCAGCCCCCAGGAGGGATTCGCAGAGACCCAGTACTTC. Protein: CASSPQEGFAETQYF.

This clonotype was recorded at least ten times. This chain links TRBV4-2 with TRBJ2-5, with D possibly being TRBD2 (5 bases). CDR1 LGHNA and CDR2 YNFKEQ come from the germline V gene. V was cut by 1 base and J by 5 bases, with 11 bases left in between. The CDR3 totals 14 residues. As DNA, the CDR3 is TGTGCCAGCAGCCAAGGGTCGGGCGGGGAGACCCAGTACTTC. Its translation is CASSQGSGGETQYF.

Many counts were recorded for this clonotype. V is TRBV5-1 and J is TRBJ2-3, with 9 bases fitting TRBD1. The germline CDR1 and CDR2 sequences are SGHRS and YFSETQ. The CDR3 sequence is 15 residues long. V lost 4 bases, J lost 6 bases, and 9 bases stayed unmatched. As DNA, the CDR3 is TGCGCCAGCAGCCTCGGGGACAGGGTTGGGGATACGCAGTATTTT. It codes for CASSLGDRVGDTQYF. The whole variable domain, remainder taken from reference TRBV5-1 and TRBJ2-3, is KAGVTQTPRYLIKTRGQQVTLSCSPISGHRSVSWYQQTPGQGLQFLFEYFSETQRNKGNFPGRFSGRQFSNSRSEMNVSTLELGDSALYLCASSLGDRVGDTQYFGPGTRLTVL.

This clonotype has only a few counts. The rearrangement links TRBV20-1 to TRBJ2-7, with 10 bases fitting TRBD2. The ends lost 4 bases at V and 3 bases at J; junction bases unmatched: 12. Germline lookup yields CDR1 DFQATT and CDR2 SNEGSKA (reference sequence). This CDR3 spans 16 amino acids. CDR3 nucleotides: TGCAGTGCTATACGGCTAGCGGGGGCTCCCAGCTACGAGCAGTACTTC. As protein: CSAIRLAGAPSYEQYF.

The chain couples TRBV5-1 to TRBJ1-2, with D perhaps TRBD1 (5 bases). Germline V lookup: CDR1 SGHRS, CDR2 YFSETQ. Trimming left V 0 bases short and J 4 bases short, with 10 bases between. CDR3 size: 14 residues. CDR3 protein: CASSLDRTSYGYTF. As DNA, the CDR3 is TGCGCCAGCAGCTTGGACAGGACCAGCTATGGCTACACCTTC.

This clonotype came up many times. The V call is TRBV20-1, the J call TRBJ1-2; 9 bases fit TRBD1. V lost 1 base, J lost 7 bases, and 10 bases stayed unmatched. The CDR3 consists of 15 residues. Per the germline V gene, CDR1 is DFQATT and CDR2 is SNEGSKA (reference sequence). The CDR3 loop is CSARGGGQGLGGYTF. CDR3 in DNA: TGCAGTGCTAGAGGGGGGGGACAGGGTTTGGGTGGCTACACCTTC.

This clonotype showed up many times. The genes are TRBV5-1 and TRBJ2-7, with D possibly TRBD2 on 5 matching bases. Germline V gene sequence: CDR1 SGHRS, CDR2 YFSETQ. Trimming pared 4 bases from V and 5 bases from J, leaving 7 bases between. CDR3 length: 11 residues. Written as DNA, the CDR3 is TGCGCCAGCAGCCCCGGGAACGAGCAGTACTTC. Translated, it gives CASSPGNEQYF.

The table lists this clonotype with many counts. CDR3 sequence (DNA): TGTGCCAGCAGTTCGACCCTAGGGGGGGCGGCCAAAAACATTCAGTACTTC. It translates to CASSSTLGGAAKNIQYF. The chain is built from TRBV7-2 and TRBJ2-4; tentative D call: TRBD2 (7 bases). There are 17 residues in the CDR3. The germline CDR1 and CDR2 sequences are SGHTA and FQGNSA. Trimming left V 6 bases short and J 1 base short, with 19 bases between.

This clonotype occurred many times. The gene calls are TRBV12-3 or TRBV12-4 and TRBJ2-1, with 12 bases matching TRBD2. This CDR3 region has 15 residues. J gave up 7 bases and V 5 bases, and 6 bases lay outside the gene matches. CDR3 nucleotides: TGTGCCAGCAGTCTCACTAGCGGGGGGTTAAATGAGCAGTTCTTC. Amino acids: CASSLTSGGLNEQFF.

The table lists this clonotype with a few counts. The rearrangement joins TRBV6-7 to TRBJ2-6; D is uncertain. TRBV6-7 is an ORF; its function is uncertain. This CDR3 contains 13 residues. The V end lost 8 bases, the J end lost 1 base, and 6 bases lay between the germline ends. The CDR3 sequence: CASLESGANVLTF. CDR3 nucleotides: TGTGCCAGCTTAGAATCTGGGGCCAACGTCCTGACTTTC.

This clonotype was seen ten or more times. The V gene is TRBV7-9, the J gene TRBJ2-1; D possibly corresponds to TRBD1 (7 bases). The V end lost 3 bases, the J end lost 4 bases, and 13 bases lay between the germline ends. The CDR3 runs to 15 residues. The V gene's germline CDR1 is SEHNR and CDR2 FQNEAQ (reference sequence). CDR3 sequence (DNA): TGTGCCAGCAGCTTGGAGGGGGCCCTATACAATGAGCAGTTCTTC. It codes for CASSLEGALYNEQFF.

Only a few counts were recorded for this clonotype. The CDR3 loop reads CASSQFLKSEAFF. CDR3 DNA: TGTGCCAGCAGCCAATTTCTCAAATCTGAAGCTTTCTTT. The rearrangement links TRBV3-1 to TRBJ1-1; D call uncertain. Looked up from germline, CDR1 is LGHDT and CDR2 is YNNKEL (reference sequence). The CDR3 totals 13 residues. Deletions cut 2 bases from V and 6 bases from J, with 10 bases between.

In its sample, this clonotype was seen many times. J is TRBJ1-1 and V is TRBV28, with 9 positions matching TRBD1. V shed 1 base, J shed 8 bases, and the junction held 14 bases outside the gene matches. Germline V gives CDR1 MDHEN, CDR2 SYDVKM. The CDR3 spans 17 residues. The CDR3 bases are TGTGCCAGCAGTTTATCTCCCGGGACAGGGCCCAAGCCAGAAGCTTTCTTT. Translation: CASSLSPGTGPKPEAFF. The whole variable domain, remainder taken from reference TRBV28 and TRBJ1-1, is DVKVTQSSRYLVKRTGEKVFLECVQDMDHENMFWYRQDPGLGLRLIYFSYDVKMKEKGDIPEGYSVSREKKERFSLILESASTNQTSMYLCASSLSPGTGPKPEAFFGQGTRLTVV.